This T cell receptor (beta chain) was identified during a study of beta chain features in type 1 diabetes. Expressed TCRB transcripts got sequenced, as all isolated RNA was reverse transcribed. Clones were read by immunoSEQ multiplex PCR, and TCRdb kept only the in-frame ones, dropping some. The sample has 25,000 to 30,000 clones; around 60% are singletons. About this clone: Its cognate antigen is unknown.

Study-wide points: The similarity of naive, central memory and Treg TCRB repertoires appeared greater among patients than among healthy donors. A moderate, significant TCRB CDR3 shortening appeared in type 1 diabetes across four CD4+ subsets.

V was pared by 2 bases and J by 6 bases, with 3 bases of the junction left unmatched. Per germline, CDR1 MDHEN and CDR2 SYDVKM. The CDR3 consists of 14 residues. The receptor was derived from a woman aged 25 to 45 with type 1 diabetes. The genes are TRBV28 and TRBJ1-5; TRBD1 aligns across 8 bases. Material: Tregs from blood. CDR3 region: CASSLQGASQPQHF. CDR3 DNA sequence: TGTGCCAGCAGTTTACAGGGGGCCAGTCAGCCCCAGCATTTT.